This section outlines one TCR beta chain sequence together with its context. Produced via immunoSEQ multiplex PCR; TCRdb's table is partial and in-frame only. The sample consists of approximately 490,000 clones, about four fifths of them appearing once. This sample is part of a study of shared T cell receptors in the human thymus. CDR1 and CDR2 (germline): LNHDA, SQIVND (reference sequence). With V trimmed by 7 bases and J by 0 bases, 10 bases remained unmatched. This CDR3 has 18 residues. These same records also appear under a second study, on human thymus T cells. That study reports: Healthy Finnish infants undergoing corrective surgery for congenital heart defects were the donors. Resected material from corrective heart surgery provided the thymus tissue analysed. Thymic repertoires overlap heavily among unrelated individuals, related research has reported.

What was sequenced was thymocytes. The sequence derives from a boy under three years old with a congenital heart defect. The V gene is TRBV19, the J gene TRBJ2-1; TRBD1 matches 12 bases. The chain's CDR3 is CASKPGQGAVASYNEQFF. Here the CDR3 DNA reads TGTGCCAGTAAGCCGGGACAGGGGGCGGTTGCCTCCTACAATGAGCAGTTCTTC.